Following are 20 T cell receptor beta chains from one sample sequenced in a study of blood T cells in healthy people across ages. Through a sample-barcoded 5' primer and a J-beta primer mix, a second PCR was run for roughly 7 to 12 cycles. TCRdb recomputed calls from the 5' RACE reads with MiXCR, one row per CDR3 protein. The table has more than 450,000 distinct CDR3 sequences, about 27% seen once; the top ten hold 3% to 4%. These records were also assigned to another study, of T cells of mothers and their children.

The sample comprised blood. The receptors were sampled from a boy aged 2 to 9 in good health.

The chain couples TRBV11-2 to TRBJ2-4; TRBD1 might be the D (6 bases). Trimming took 4 bases from V and 0 from J, leaving 28 bases between them. The CDR3 covers 21 residues. Germline V lookup: CDR1 SGHAT, CDR2 FQNNGV. DNA for the CDR3: TGTGCCAGCAGCTCTCCGGCACAGGGCAGGATGACATTGAAAGCCAAAAACATTCAGTACTTC. Its translation: CASSSPAQGRMTLKAKNIQYF.

The J gene is TRBJ2-7, the V gene TRBV6-1; 9 nucleotides align to TRBD2. Per germline, CDR1 MNHNS and CDR2 SASEGT. There are 15 residues in the CDR3. Losses at the gene ends were 2 bases for V and 6 bases for J; bases not matched to a gene: 8. In DNA, the CDR3 is TGTGCCAGCAGTGAAAATCCAGCGGGAGGACGCGAGCAGTACTTC. This sequence encodes CASSENPAGGREQYF.

The chain joins TRBV14 to TRBJ1-2; possible D gene TRBD1, 6 bases. Deletions cut 1 base from V and 8 bases from J, with 20 bases between. The CDR3 runs 16 residues. Germline V gives CDR1 SGHDN, CDR2 FVKESK. The CDR3 sequence: CASSQGNYRERRGYTF. CDR3 bases: TGTGCCAGCAGCCAAGGGAATTACAGGGAGAGAAGGGGCTACACCTTC.

This chain uses TRBV18 with TRBJ2-3; 10 bases are a match to TRBD2. Germline CDR1 and CDR2: KGHSH and LQKENI. This CDR3 comprises 13 residues. The J segment lost 5 bases and the V segment lost 5 bases, leaving 1 base of the junction unmatched. The DNA of the CDR3 is TGTGCCAGCTCAAGACTAGCGGGAGATACGCAGTATTTT. Its protein is CASSRLAGDTQYF.

There are a few counts of this clonotype. The rearrangement links TRBV10-3 to TRBJ2-5, with 7 positions matching TRBD1. The DNA end lines up better with TRBJ2-1; the J call may be wrong. This CDR3 has 13 amino acids. CDR1 ENHRY and CDR2 SYGVKD come from the germline V gene. DNA for the CDR3: TGTGCCATCAGTGGGACAGGATACAATGAGCAGTTCTTC. This gives the protein CAISGTGYNEQFF.

The chain recombines TRBV28 with TRBJ2-5, with TRBD2 identical over 8 bases. The CDR3 length is 16 residues. Germline V gene sequence: CDR1 MDHEN, CDR2 SYDVKM. After removal of 8 bases from V and 4 bases from J, the junction contained 15 bases not matched to a gene. This CDR3 is CASAGGLARTTETQYF. CDR3 nucleotides: TGTGCCAGCGCGGGGGGCCTAGCCCGAACCACAGAGACCCAGTACTTC.

V usage is TRBV5-8 and J usage is TRBJ2-4; unclear D gene. CDR3 length equals 15 residues. The V end was cut by 0 bases, the J end by 0 bases, with 7 bases between. Germline loops: CDR1 SGHTS, CDR2 YDEGEE. The CDR3, as DNA: TGTGCCAGCAGCTTGGCTAGACTAGCCAAAAACATTCAGTACTTC. Amino acids: CASSLARLAKNIQYF.

The rearrangement links TRBV10-1 to TRBJ1-2; TRBD1 matches at 7 bases. V dropped 4 bases and J dropped 5; count of bases not matched to a gene: 4. Germline CDR1 reads WNHNN; CDR2 reads SYGVQD (reference sequence). The CDR3 totals 13 residues. CDR3 protein: CASSAGTEYGYTF. DNA for the CDR3: TGCGCCAGCAGTGCCGGGACAGAGTATGGCTACACCTTC.

V usage is TRBV15 and J usage is TRBJ2-5, with 10 bases matching TRBD1. The J call may be incorrect, as the DNA end agrees better with TRBJ2-7. The CDR3 has 14 amino acids. Germline V gene data show CDR1 as LNHNV and CDR2 as YYDKDF (reference sequence). The CDR3 here is CATSRDRGSHEQYF. The CDR3, as DNA: TGTGCCACCAGCCGGGACAGGGGTTCCCACGAGCAGTACTTC.

The chain is built from TRBV29-1 and TRBJ2-7, with a tentative D call TRBD2 (6 bases). V gave up 4 bases and J gave up 1 base, with 17 bases separating them. Germline CDR1 SQVTM, CDR2 ANQGSEA. The CDR3 contains 15 residues. This CDR3 reads CSVVVAVAASYEQYF. CDR3 nucleotide sequence: TGCAGCGTTGTAGTAGCGGTAGCGGCTTCCTACGAGCAGTACTTC.

A single count supports this clonotype. The chain couples TRBV12-3 or TRBV12-4 to TRBJ1-4; D unresolved. Trimming pared 5 bases from V and 6 bases from J, leaving 16 bases between. This CDR3 has 15 amino acids. The CDR3: CASSPSPLIDEKLFF. In DNA, the CDR3 is TGTGCCAGCAGTCCTAGCCCGTTAATCGATGAAAAACTGTTTTTT.

This chain joins TRBV29-1 and TRBJ1-2; D may be TRBD1 (5 bases). With 7 bases removed from V and 7 bases from J, the gap between germline ends came to 7 bases. Germline V gene data show CDR1 as SQVTM and CDR2 as ANQGSEA. The CDR3 has 9 residues. For the CDR3, the DNA is TGCAGCGCTGACAGTGGCTACACCTTC. As protein: CSADSGYTF.

This clonotype showed up just a few times. The chain carries TRBV7-3 and TRBJ2-5; TRBD2 matches 10 bases. The assigned J gene may be wrong: the sequence end matches TRBJ2-1 better. The length of the CDR3 is 15 residues. Germline CDR1 and CDR2: SGHTA and FQGTGA. The CDR3 nucleotides are TGTGCCAGCAGCTACGAAGCGGGGGGGCTCGATGAGCAGTTCTTC. This encodes CASSYEAGGLDEQFF.

The sample holds a few counts of this clonotype. The chain's CDR3 is CASSETGGPLAKNIQYF. CDR3 bases: TGTGCCAGCAGTGAAACGGGGGGGCCCCTAGCCAAAAACATTCAGTACTTC. The gene calls are TRBV2 and TRBJ2-4, with 8 bases matching TRBD2. After removal of 2 bases from V and 0 bases from J, the junction contained 6 bases not matched to a gene. Germline CDR1 SNHLY, CDR2 FYNNEI. The CDR3 runs 17 residues.

Here the CDR3 reads CSARVGGGGRSGNTIYF. The CDR3 nucleotides are TGCAGTGCTAGAGTCGGAGGGGGAGGGAGGTCTGGAAACACCATATATTTT. The chain employs TRBV20-1 and TRBJ1-3, with D possibly being TRBD1 (6 bases). The V gene's germline CDR1 is DFQATT and CDR2 SNEGSKA (reference sequence). CDR3 length: 17 amino acids. The V gene lost 1 base and the J gene lost 1 base, with 17 bases spanning the gap.

The V call is TRBV7-2, the J call TRBJ2-5, with TRBD2 matching over 9 bases. The J call may be incorrect, as the DNA end agrees better with TRBJ2-1. Looked up from germline, CDR1 is SGHTA and CDR2 is FQGNSA. The CDR3 extends over 17 amino acids. Written as DNA, the CDR3 is TGTGCCAGCAGCTCAACACTAGCGGGCAGCTCCTACAATGAGCAGTTCTTC. It encodes CASSSTLAGSSYNEQFF.

The gene calls are TRBV10-2 and TRBJ2-5, with 8 bases identical to TRBD2. The V gene end was trimmed by 1 base and the J gene end by 3 bases; junction bases not matched to a gene: 1. CDR1 and CDR2 from the germline V gene are WSHSY and SAAADI. The CDR3 loop spans 14 amino acids. The CDR3 sequence: CASSEWRGEETQYF. CDR3 in DNA: TGCGCCAGCAGTGAGTGGCGGGGGGAAGAGACCCAGTACTTC.

Only a few counts were recorded for this clonotype. The rearrangement joins TRBV5-1 to TRBJ2-5, with 9 bases aligning to TRBD1. The CDR3 is 15 amino acids. Trimming at V came to 3 bases and at J to 4 bases, leaving 7 bases not matched to a gene. Per germline, CDR1 SGHRS and CDR2 YFSETQ. CDR3 DNA: TGCGCCAGCAGCTACGCCGGGACAGGGAGAGAGACCCAGTACTTC. Its translation: CASSYAGTGRETQYF. Supplemented by reference TRBV5-1 and TRBJ2-5, the full variable domain reads KAGVTQTPRYLIKTRGQQVTLSCSPISGHRSVSWYQQTPGQGLQFLFEYFSETQRNKGNFPGRFSGRQFSNSRSEMNVSTLELGDSALYLCASSYAGTGRETQYFGPGTRLLVL.

This clonotype showed up just a few times. The rearrangement uses TRBV6-1 and TRBJ2-3; 15 nucleotides line up with TRBD2. Trimming took 6 bases from V and 8 from J; bases not matched to a gene: 9. Germline V gene sequence: CDR1 MNHNS, CDR2 SASEGT. The CDR3 contains 16 residues. CDR3 sequence: CASRSGLAGGPSTQYF. Written as DNA, the CDR3 is TGTGCCAGCAGAAGCGGACTAGCGGGGGGGCCAAGTACGCAGTATTTT.

The rearrangement uses TRBV7-9 and TRBJ2-2; D might be TRBD1 (6 bases). Germline CDR1 reads SEHNR; CDR2 reads FQNEAQ (reference sequence). This CDR3 has 15 residues. V was clipped by 6 bases and J by 2 bases, with 13 bases between them. CDR3 loop: CASRPGTLNTGELFF. CDR3 nucleotides: TGTGCCAGCAGACCCGGGACACTAAACACCGGGGAGCTGTTTTTT.